Following are 9 T cell receptor beta chains from one sample sequenced in a study of patients and donors after allogeneic stem cell transplantation. TCRdb analysed the RT-PCR reads with MiXCR anew, one entry per CDR3 protein. This sample has hundreds of thousands of distinct CDR3 sequences, with approximately 14% found just once. Material: blood, either unsorted or a sorted T cell fraction (not recorded which). The receptors come from a human donor who was either an allogeneic HSCT recipient or a stem cell or donor lymphocyte infusion donor (not recorded which). It is not recorded whose cells these are; they may come from a transplant donor.

This clonotype was seen many times. V gene TRBV7-6 combines with J gene TRBJ1-4, with TRBD1 matching 10 bases. This CDR3 contains 14 residues. Trimming at V came to 6 bases and at J to 5 bases, leaving 3 bases not matched to a gene. Looked up from germline, CDR1 is SGHVS and CDR2 is FNYEAQ. The chain's CDR3 is CASRPGQGNEKLFF. In nucleotides, the CDR3 is TGTGCCAGCAGGCCGGGACAGGGGAATGAAAAACTGTTTTTT.

This clonotype was counted many times. The chain couples TRBV12-3 or TRBV12-4 to TRBJ1-4, with 8 bases fitting TRBD1. This CDR3 region has 14 residues. Trimming cost V 6 bases and J 7 bases; bases outside gene matches: 7. CDR3 DNA sequence: TGTGCCAGCAGACGGACAGGGTCGGTTGAAAAACTGTTTTTT. Its protein product is CASRRTGSVEKLFF.

The chain employs TRBV2 and TRBJ2-2; 9 bases agree with TRBD2. Per the germline V gene, CDR1 is SNHLY and CDR2 is FYNNEI. The CDR3 length is 17 residues. V was pared by 6 bases and J by 5 bases, with 13 bases of the junction left unmatched. CDR3 coding DNA: TGTGCCAGCAGAGCCCTAGCGGGGCCTTTTGGGACCGGGGAGCTGTTTTTT. This sequence encodes CASRALAGPFGTGELFF.

This clonotype was seen many times. The rearrangement joins TRBV5-1 to TRBJ2-1, with 8 bases lining up with TRBD1. The CDR3 has 14 amino acids. V trimming: 0 bases; J trimming: 4 bases; junction bases outside the gene matches: 0. Germline V CDR1 and CDR2: SGHRS, YFSETQ. The CDR3 nucleotides are TGCGCCAGCAGCTTGGGGGACAGGTACAATGAGCAGTTCTTC. Protein: CASSLGDRYNEQFF.

This chain links TRBV20-1 with TRBJ1-2, with D possibly TRBD1 on 6 matching bases. Germline V gene sequence: CDR1 DFQATT, CDR2 SNEGSKA (reference sequence). CDR3 length equals 12 residues. Trimming removed 7 bases at V and 8 bases at J, with 17 bases between. Here the CDR3 DNA reads TGCAGTGGTGGGGGCAGGTCGGCCGGCTACACCTTC. It encodes CSGGGRSAGYTF.

The chain carries TRBV9 and TRBJ1-6; tentative D call: TRBD1 (5 bases). The CDR3 spans 14 residues. Germline lookup yields CDR1 SGDLS and CDR2 YYNGEE. Between the trimmed V and J ends, which lost 5 bases and 7 bases, there was a span of 13 bases. The CDR3 loop is CASSLGAENSPLHF. The CDR3, as DNA: TGTGCCAGCAGTCTAGGGGCGGAGAATTCACCCCTCCACTTT.

Details on this clonotype: Relative to the germline gene, one junction end is altered; a read error may explain this. The rearrangement joins TRBV7-7 to TRBJ2-3; possibly TRBD1 or TRBD2 for D (5 bases each). Per the germline V gene, CDR1 is SSHAT and CDR2 is FNYEAQ (reference sequence). The CDR3 is 13 amino acids. The CDR3 coding sequence is TGTGCTAGCAGTCTCGGGGCGGGAGATACGCAGTATTTT. Protein sequence: CASSLGAGDTQYF.

In its sample, this clonotype was seen many times. J is TRBJ2-2 and V is TRBV12-3 or TRBV12-4; D is undetermined. The CDR3 covers 12 residues. V lost 5 bases, J lost 9 bases, and 10 bases lay in between. CDR3 in DNA: TGTGCCAGCAGTCAGTCAAGGCGGGAGCTGTTTTTT. Amino acid sequence: CASSQSRRELFF.

This clonotype was recorded many times. The chain couples TRBV27 to TRBJ1-1; a possible D gene is TRBD1 (5 bases). Per germline, CDR1 MNHEY and CDR2 SMNVEV (reference sequence). V dropped 5 bases and J dropped 8 bases, with 15 bases sitting between them. The CDR3 has 13 amino acids. The CDR3 loop is CASSNIGQGEAFF. The CDR3, as DNA: TGTGCCAGCAGTAATATCGGGCAGGGCGAAGCTTTCTTT.